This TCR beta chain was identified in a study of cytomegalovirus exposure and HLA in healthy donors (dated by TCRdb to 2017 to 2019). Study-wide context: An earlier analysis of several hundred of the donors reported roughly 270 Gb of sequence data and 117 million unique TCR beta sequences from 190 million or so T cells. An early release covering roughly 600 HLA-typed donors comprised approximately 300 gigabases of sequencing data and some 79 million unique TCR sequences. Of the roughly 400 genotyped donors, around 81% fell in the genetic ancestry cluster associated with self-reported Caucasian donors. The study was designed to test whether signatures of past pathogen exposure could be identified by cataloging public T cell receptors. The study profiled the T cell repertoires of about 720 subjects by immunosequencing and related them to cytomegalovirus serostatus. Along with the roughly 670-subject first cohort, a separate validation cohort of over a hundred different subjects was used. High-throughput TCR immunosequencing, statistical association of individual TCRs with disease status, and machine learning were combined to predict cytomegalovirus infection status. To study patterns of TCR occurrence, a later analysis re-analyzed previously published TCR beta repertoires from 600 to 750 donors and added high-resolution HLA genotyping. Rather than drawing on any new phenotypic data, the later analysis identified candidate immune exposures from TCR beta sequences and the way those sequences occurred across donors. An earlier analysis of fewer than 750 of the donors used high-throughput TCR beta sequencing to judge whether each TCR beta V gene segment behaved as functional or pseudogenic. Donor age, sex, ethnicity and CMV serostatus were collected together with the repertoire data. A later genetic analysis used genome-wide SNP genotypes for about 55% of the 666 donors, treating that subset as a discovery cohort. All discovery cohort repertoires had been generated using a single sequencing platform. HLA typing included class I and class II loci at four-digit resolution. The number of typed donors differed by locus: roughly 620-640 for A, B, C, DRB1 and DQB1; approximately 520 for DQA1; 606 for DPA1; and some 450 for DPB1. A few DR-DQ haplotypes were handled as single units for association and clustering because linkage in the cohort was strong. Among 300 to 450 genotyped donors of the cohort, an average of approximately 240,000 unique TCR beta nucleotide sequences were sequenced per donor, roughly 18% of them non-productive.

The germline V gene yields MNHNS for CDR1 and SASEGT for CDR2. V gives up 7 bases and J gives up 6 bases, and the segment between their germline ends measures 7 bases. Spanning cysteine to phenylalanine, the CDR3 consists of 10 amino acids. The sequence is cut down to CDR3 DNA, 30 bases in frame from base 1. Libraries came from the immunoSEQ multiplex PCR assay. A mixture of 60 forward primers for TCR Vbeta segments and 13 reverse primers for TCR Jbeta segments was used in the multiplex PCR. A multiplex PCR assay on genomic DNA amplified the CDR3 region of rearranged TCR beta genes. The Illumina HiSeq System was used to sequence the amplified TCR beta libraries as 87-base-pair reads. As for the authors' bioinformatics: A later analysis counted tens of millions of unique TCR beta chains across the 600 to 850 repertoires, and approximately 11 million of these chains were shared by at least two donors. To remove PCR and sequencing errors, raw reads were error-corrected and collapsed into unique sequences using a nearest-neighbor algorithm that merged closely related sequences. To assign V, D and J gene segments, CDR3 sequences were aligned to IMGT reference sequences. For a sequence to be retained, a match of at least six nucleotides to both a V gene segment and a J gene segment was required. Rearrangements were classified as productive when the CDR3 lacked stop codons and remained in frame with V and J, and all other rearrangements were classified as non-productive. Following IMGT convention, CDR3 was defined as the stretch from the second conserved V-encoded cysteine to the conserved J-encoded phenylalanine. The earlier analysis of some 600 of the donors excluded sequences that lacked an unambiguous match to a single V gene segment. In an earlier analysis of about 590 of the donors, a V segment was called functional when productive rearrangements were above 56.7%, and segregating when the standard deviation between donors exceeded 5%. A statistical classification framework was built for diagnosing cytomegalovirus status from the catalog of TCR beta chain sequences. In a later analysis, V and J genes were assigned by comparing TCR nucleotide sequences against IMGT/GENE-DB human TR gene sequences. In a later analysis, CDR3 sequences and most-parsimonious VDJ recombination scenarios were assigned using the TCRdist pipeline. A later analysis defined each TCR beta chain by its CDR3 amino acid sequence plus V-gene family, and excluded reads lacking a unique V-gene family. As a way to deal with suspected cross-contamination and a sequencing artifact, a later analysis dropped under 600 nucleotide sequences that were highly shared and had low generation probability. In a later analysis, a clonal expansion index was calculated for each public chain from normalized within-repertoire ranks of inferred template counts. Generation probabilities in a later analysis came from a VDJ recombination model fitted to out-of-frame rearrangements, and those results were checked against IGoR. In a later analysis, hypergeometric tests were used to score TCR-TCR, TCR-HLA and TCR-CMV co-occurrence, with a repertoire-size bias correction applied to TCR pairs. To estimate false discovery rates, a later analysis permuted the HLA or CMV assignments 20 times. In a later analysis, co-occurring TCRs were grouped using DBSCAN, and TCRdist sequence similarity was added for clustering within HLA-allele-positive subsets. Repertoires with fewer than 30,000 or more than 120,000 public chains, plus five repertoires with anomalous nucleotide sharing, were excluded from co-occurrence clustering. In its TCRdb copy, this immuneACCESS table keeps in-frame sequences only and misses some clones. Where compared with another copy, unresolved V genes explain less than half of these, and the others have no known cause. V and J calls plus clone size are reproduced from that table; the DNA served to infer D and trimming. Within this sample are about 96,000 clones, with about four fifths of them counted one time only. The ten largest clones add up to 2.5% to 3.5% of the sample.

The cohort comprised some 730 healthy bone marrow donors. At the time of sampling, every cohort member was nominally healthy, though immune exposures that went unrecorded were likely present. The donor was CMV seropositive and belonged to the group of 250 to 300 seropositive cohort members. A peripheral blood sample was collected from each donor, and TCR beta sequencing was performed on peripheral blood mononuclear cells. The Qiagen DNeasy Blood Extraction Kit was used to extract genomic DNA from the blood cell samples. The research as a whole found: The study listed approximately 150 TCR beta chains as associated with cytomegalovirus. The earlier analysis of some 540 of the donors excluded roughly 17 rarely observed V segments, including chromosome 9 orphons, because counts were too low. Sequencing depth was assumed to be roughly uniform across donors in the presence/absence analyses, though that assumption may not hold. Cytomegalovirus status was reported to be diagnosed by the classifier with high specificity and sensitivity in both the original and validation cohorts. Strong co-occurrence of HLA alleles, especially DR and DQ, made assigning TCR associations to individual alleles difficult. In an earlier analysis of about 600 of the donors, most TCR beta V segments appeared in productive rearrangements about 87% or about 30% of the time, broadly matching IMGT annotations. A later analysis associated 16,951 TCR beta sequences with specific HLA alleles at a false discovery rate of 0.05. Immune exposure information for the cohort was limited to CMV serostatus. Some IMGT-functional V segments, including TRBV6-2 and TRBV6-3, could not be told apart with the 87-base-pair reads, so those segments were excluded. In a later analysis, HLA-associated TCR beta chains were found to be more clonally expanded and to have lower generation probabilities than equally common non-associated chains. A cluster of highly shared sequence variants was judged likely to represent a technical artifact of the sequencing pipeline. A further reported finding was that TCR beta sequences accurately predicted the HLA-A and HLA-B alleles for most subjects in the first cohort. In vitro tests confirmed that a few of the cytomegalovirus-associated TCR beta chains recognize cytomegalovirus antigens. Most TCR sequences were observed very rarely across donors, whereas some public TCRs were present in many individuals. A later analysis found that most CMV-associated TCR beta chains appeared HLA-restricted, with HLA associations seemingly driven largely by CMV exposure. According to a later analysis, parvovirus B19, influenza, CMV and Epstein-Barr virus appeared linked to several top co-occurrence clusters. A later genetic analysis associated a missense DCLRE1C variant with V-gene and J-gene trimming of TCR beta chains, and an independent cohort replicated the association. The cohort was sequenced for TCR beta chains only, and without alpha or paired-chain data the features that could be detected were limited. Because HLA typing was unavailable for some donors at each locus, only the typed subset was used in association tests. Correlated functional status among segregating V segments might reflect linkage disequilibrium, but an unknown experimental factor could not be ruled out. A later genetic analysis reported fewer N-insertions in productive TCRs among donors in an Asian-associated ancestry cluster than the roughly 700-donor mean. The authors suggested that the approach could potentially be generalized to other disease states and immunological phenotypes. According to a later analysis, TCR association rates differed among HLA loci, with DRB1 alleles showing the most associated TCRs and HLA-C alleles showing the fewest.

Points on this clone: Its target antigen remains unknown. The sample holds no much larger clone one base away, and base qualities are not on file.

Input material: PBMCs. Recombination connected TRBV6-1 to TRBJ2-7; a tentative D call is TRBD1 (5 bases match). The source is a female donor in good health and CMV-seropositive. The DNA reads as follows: TGTGCCAGCAATAGGGGCGAGCAGTACTTC. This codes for CASNRGEQYF.